This T cell receptor beta chain was identified during a study of blood T cell repertoires in COVID-19. CDR1 SGHTA and CDR2 FQGTGA come from the germline V gene. The CDR3 runs 18 residues. Trimming left V 5 bases short and J 8 bases short, with 28 bases between. Sequencing used immunoSEQ multiplex PCR; TCRdb keeps in-frame clones, though not all of them. This sample has about 31,000 clones, with approximately 88% found just once. The sequence was obtained from a woman aged 40 to 49 with active or convalescent COVID-19. The specimen sequenced was peripheral blood. V is TRBV7-3 and J is TRBJ2-1; a weak D match, TRBD2 (5 bases). The CDR3 nucleotides are TGTGCCAGCAGCCCCTCCTCCAGCGGCCACCAACGGCGGGATGAGCAGTTCTTC. Translated, it gives CASSPSSSGHQRRDEQFF.